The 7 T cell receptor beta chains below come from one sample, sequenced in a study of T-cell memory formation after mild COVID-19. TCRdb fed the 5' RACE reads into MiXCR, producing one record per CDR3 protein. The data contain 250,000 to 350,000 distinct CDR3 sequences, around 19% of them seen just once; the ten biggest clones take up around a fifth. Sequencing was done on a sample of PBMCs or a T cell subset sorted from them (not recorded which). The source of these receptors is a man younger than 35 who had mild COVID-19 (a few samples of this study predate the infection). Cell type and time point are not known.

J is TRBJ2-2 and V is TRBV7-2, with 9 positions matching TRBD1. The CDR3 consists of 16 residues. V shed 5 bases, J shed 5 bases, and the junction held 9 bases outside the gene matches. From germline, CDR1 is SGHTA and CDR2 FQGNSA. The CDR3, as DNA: TGTGCCAGCAGCCATATACCGGGACAGGGAACCGGGGAGCTGTTTTTT. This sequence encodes CASSHIPGQGTGELFF.

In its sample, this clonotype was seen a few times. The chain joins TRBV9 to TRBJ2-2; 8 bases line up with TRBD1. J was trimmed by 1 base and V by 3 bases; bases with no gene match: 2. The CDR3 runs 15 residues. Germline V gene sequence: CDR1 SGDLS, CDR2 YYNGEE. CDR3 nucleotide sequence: TGTGCCAGCAGCGGAGGGACAGGGAACACCGGGGAGCTGTTTTTT. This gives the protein CASSGGTGNTGELFF.

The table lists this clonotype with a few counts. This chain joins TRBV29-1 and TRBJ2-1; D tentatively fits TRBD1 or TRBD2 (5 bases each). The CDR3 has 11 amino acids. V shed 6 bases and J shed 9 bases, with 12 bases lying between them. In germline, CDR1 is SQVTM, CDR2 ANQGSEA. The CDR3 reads CSVSWGFEQFF. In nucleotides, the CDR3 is TGCAGCGTGTCCTGGGGGTTTGAGCAGTTCTTC.

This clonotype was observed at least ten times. CDR3 region: CASSPQTGSVDIQYF. The CDR3 nucleotides read TGTGCCAGCAGCCCTCAAACAGGGTCGGTGGACATTCAGTACTTC. The rearrangement uses TRBV7-8 and TRBJ2-4; D is perhaps TRBD1 (6 bases). Germline CDR1 and CDR2: SGHVS and FQNEAQ. This CDR3 comprises 15 residues. Trimming left V 5 bases short and J 8 bases short, with 19 bases between.

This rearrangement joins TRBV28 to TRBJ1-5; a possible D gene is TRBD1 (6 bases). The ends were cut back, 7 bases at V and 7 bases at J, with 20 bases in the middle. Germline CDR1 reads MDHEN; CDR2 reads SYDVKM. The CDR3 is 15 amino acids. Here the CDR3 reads CASTLRHRARQPQHF. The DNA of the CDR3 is TGTGCCAGCACCCTGAGGCACAGGGCGAGACAGCCCCAGCATTTT.

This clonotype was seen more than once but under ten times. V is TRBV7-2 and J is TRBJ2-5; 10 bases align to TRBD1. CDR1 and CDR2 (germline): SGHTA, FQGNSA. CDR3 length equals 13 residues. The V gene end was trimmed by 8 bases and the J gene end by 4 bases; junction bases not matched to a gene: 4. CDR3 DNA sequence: TGTGCCAGCCTGGACAGGGGGGTAGAGACCCAGTACTTC. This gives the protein CASLDRGVETQYF.

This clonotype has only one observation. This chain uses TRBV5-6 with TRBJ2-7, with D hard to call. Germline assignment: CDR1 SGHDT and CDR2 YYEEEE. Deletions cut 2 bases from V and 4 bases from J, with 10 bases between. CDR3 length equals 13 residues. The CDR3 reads CASSFGDSYEQYV. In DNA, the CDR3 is TGTGCCAGCAGCTTTGGGGATTCTTACGAGCAGTACGTC.